This T cell receptor beta chain emerged from a study of cytomegalovirus exposure and HLA in healthy donors. Vbeta (60) and Jbeta (13) primers were used in the PCR. The protocol was immunoSEQ multiplex PCR, while the TCRdb copy is restricted to in-frame clones and leaves out a portion. The sample includes about 50,000 clones, about four fifths seen only once; the top ten take around 2.5%. The V end was cut by 5 bases, the J end by 9 bases, with 20 bases between. The CDR3 is 15 amino acids. Germline CDR1 and CDR2: SGHTA and FQGTGA. V and J are TRBV7-3 and TRBJ2-1; possibly TRBD1 for D (6 bases). The clonotype originates from a boy younger than 18 in good health and CMV-seropositive. Specimen: PBMCs. DNA of the CDR3: TGTGCCAGCAGCCCCTATACAGGGTTTGCGGCTGAGCAGTTCTTC. Translation gives CASSPYTGFAAEQFF.